The rows below give T cell receptor beta chains drawn from one sample of a study of cytomegalovirus exposure and HLA in healthy donors. Using immunoSEQ multiplex PCR, the repertoire was profiled, and TCRdb retains in-frame clones only, with some absent. The table lists some 130,000 clones. Input material: PBMCs. The origin of the receptors is a woman in her 40s in good health and CMV-seropositive. CDR3s include the opening cysteine and the closing phenylalanine or tryptophan. Each record gives: V gene, D gene, J gene, CDR3 protein, CDR3 DNA. The D gene is left open where the match is weak.

>TRBV4-3|TRBD1|TRBJ1-6
CASSQEFATGRDRGSYNSPLHF
TGCGCCAGCAGCCAAGAGTTCGCCACCGGCCGGGACAGGGGTTCCTATAATTCACCCCTCCACTTT
>TRBV2|.|TRBJ2-1
CASSEALLRGQFF
TGTGCCAGCAGTGAAGCGCTTCTGCGGGGGCAGTTCTTC
>TRBV11-1|.|TRBJ2-1
CASSRRRRQVNEQFF
TGTGCCAGCAGCCGACGAAGAAGGCAGGTTAATGAGCAGTTCTTC
>TRBV7-9|.|TRBJ2-7
CASSTTVYEQYF
TGTGCCAGCAGCACGACAGTCTACGAGCAGTACTTC
>TRBV7-2|.|TRBJ1-5
CASSPQGIQPQHF
TGTGCCAGCAGCCCGCAGGGGATCCAGCCCCAGCATTTT
>TRBV10-3|TRBD2|TRBJ2-3
CAISSGTSGGSTDTQYF
TGTGCCATCAGTTCCGGGACTAGCGGAGGGAGCACAGATACGCAGTATTTT
>TRBV7-8|.|TRBJ1-1
CASSLLVKLNTEAFF
TGTGCCAGCAGCTTATTAGTGAAATTGAACACTGAAGCTTTCTTT
>TRBV19|TRBD2|TRBJ2-3
CASTASLAALNTDTQYF
TGTGCCAGTACCGCTTCCCTAGCGGCCCTAAACACAGATACGCAGTATTTT
>TRBV28|TRBD1|TRBJ1-5
CASNPQGGNQPQHF
TGTGCCAGCAACCCCCAGGGGGGAAATCAGCCCCAGCATTTT
>TRBV29-1|.|TRBJ2-7
CSARAASYEQYF
TGCAGCGCGCGGGCAGCCTCCTACGAGCAGTACTTC
>TRBV19|.|TRBJ1-3
CASRKRQGESGNTIYF
TGTGCCAGCCGAAAGAGGCAGGGTGAATCTGGAAACACCATATATTTT
>TRBV5-4|.|TRBJ2-3
CAIINRDTSTDTQYF
TGTGCCATCATAAACCGGGACACCAGCACAGATACGCAGTATTTT
>TRBV30|.|TRBJ2-1
CAWRARGGYNEQFF
TGTGCCTGGAGGGCGAGGGGGGGTTACAATGAGCAGTTCTTC